These 30 T cell receptor beta chains were sequenced from one sample in a study of Tregs in tolerant kidney transplant recipients (dated 2019 in TCRdb). In light of the paper, this sample's time point label describes: 6 months after combined kidney and bone marrow transplant. Related donors were used in the transplants with nonmyeloablative bone marrow transplantation, and mixed chimerism was transient in the human trials. Library method: the immunoSEQ multiplex PCR assay. The clones in this table, taken by TCRdb from immuneACCESS, are in-frame only. Not every clone is retained; where verified, under half of the shortfall comes from an unresolved V gene, and the cause of the rest is unknown. The table for this sample lists under 7,500 clones. In total, the top ten clones hold 5.5% to 6.5% of the sample. The sequenced sample was CD4+ T cells from blood (PBMCs), obtained 6 months after the transplant. Receptors originate from a human patient who received a combined kidney and bone marrow transplant. In transplant recipients, some T cells may be of donor rather than host origin.

CDR3 residues: CASSQQGARIGNYGYTF. The CDR3 DNA, read in part, is TGTGCCAGTAGCCAACAGGGGGCGCGTATTGGCAACTATGGC. The J gene is TRBJ1-2, the V gene TRBV19; 9 nucleotides line up with TRBD1. The CDR3 is cut off 3 residues early in the read; its end comes from the germline J gene. The V segment lost 6 bases and the J segment 2 bases; nucleotides outside the gene matches: 13. Per germline, CDR1 LNHDA and CDR2 SQIVND (reference sequence). This CDR3 contains 17 residues.

Regarding this clone: The CDR3 goes on 3 residues after the read ends, and that part is filled in from the germline J gene. The chain uses TRBV20-1 and TRBJ1-5, with a weak D call TRBD1 (6 bases). CDR3 length: 14 residues. V was clipped by 1 base and J by 7 bases, with 14 bases between them. Germline lookup yields CDR1 DFQATT and CDR2 SNEGSKA (reference sequence). The CDR3 loop reads CSARGTVGGQPQHF. Partial CDR3 DNA: TGCAGTGCTAGAGGGACAGTTGGAGGCCAGCCC.

A word on this clone: With the read ending 3 residues before the CDR3 end, the germline J gene is used to fill in that end. V is TRBV2 and J is TRBJ2-7; 7 bases match TRBD1. CDR1 is SNHLY, CDR2 FYNNEI, per germline. J lost 0 bases, V lost 5 bases, and 4 bases had no gene match. CDR3 size: 14 residues. The part of the CDR3 DNA that was read is TGTGCCAGCAGTAAACAGGGGAGCTCCTACGAG. It yields the protein CASSKQGSSYE. The whole CDR3 sequence is CASSKQGSSYEQYF.

This clone registers medium-sized by frequency. The DNA ends 3 residues before the CDR3 does, and the rest of the CDR3 is filled in from the germline J gene. The V gene is TRBV29-1, the J gene TRBJ2-2; D unclear. Germline CDR1 is SQVTM and CDR2 is ANQGSEA. Trimming took 5 bases from V and 1 from J, leaving 5 bases between them. The CDR3 runs to 12 residues. CDR3 loop: CSVSLNTGELFF. CDR3 DNA (partial): TGCAGCGTTTCACTGAACACCGGGGAG.

Judged by frequency, this clone is medium-sized. The read terminates 3 residues ahead of where the CDR3 ends, so the germline J gene completes it. The chain recombines TRBV2 with TRBJ1-2, with D tentatively TRBD1 (6 bases). The CDR3 has 15 residues. Germline values: CDR1 SNHLY, CDR2 FYNNEI. The covered CDR3 bases are TGTGCCAGCAGTGAGGGGGTCAGGGGCTCCCCCGGC. Translating gives CASSEGVRGSPG. The entire CDR3 protein is CASSEGVRGSPGYTF. The full variable domain, rest sourced from reference TRBV2 and TRBJ1-2, is EPEVTQTPSHQVTQMGQEVILRCVPISNHLYFYWYRQILGQKVEFLVSFYNNEISEKSEIFDDQFSVERPDGSNFTLKIRSTKLEDSAMYFCASSEGVRGSPGYTFGSGTRLTVV.

Points on this clone: The read finishes 3 residues shy of the CDR3 end, and the germline J gene is used to complete it. V usage is TRBV19 and J usage is TRBJ1-6, with TRBD1 matching over 7 bases. CDR3 size: 14 residues. J gave up 10 bases and V 7 bases, and 10 bases lay outside the gene matches. CDR1 and CDR2 from the germline V gene are LNHDA and SQIVND (reference sequence). CDR3 sequence reads: CASTPTGFGSPLHF. The sequenced part of the CDR3 DNA is TGTGCCAGTACACCGACAGGGTTCGGATCACCC.

Remarks on this clone: The missing CDR3 end, 3 residues past where the read stops, is filled in from the germline J gene. The chain uses TRBV19 and TRBJ2-3; 7 bases are a match to TRBD2. Germline V gene sequence: CDR1 LNHDA, CDR2 SQIVND (reference sequence). CDR3 length equals 13 residues. CDR3 bases read: TGTGCCAGTAGTATGGGGACTACGGACCCG. Encoded protein: CASSMGTTDP. The complete CDR3 protein is CASSMGTTDPQYF.

As regards this clone: Sequencing ends 3 residues short of the CDR3 end; the germline J gene provides the rest. V is TRBV7-2 and J is TRBJ2-7; D is perhaps TRBD2 (6 bases). Germline lookup yields CDR1 SGHTA and CDR2 FQGNSA. This CDR3 is 14 amino acids long. Between the trimmed V and J ends, which lost 1 base and 5 bases, there was a span of 12 bases. CDR3 DNA (partial): TGTGCCAGCAGCTTAGGGCGGGACTCTAACGAG. Protein: CASSLGRDSNE. The complete CDR3 sequence is CASSLGRDSNEQYF. Full variable domain (rest looked up from reference TRBV7-2 and TRBJ2-7): GAGVSQSPSNKVTEKGKDVELRCDPISGHTALYWYRQSLGQGLEFLIYFQGNSAPDKSGLPSDRFSAERTGGSVSTLTIQRTQQEDSAVYLCASSLGRDSNEQYFGPGTRLTVT.

According to its frequency, this clone is medium-sized. The missing CDR3 end, 3 residues past where the read stops, is filled in from the germline J gene. The chain recombines TRBV20-1 with TRBJ2-4; 7 bases line up with TRBD2. V was clipped by 5 bases and J by 9 bases; unmatched bases: 7. This CDR3 comprises 12 residues. Germline values: CDR1 DFQATT, CDR2 SNEGSKA (reference sequence). CDR3 residues: CSAPPTGGIQYF. The covered CDR3 bases are TGCAGTGCTCCCCCGACGGGGGGCATT.

This clone ranks as medium-sized in terms of frequency. With the read ending 3 residues before the CDR3 end, the germline J gene is used to fill in that end. The chain has TRBV5-5 and TRBJ1-5; 7 nucleotides align to TRBD1. Germline V gene data show CDR1 as SGHKS and CDR2 as YYEKEE (reference sequence). With 0 bases clipped from V and 4 bases from J, the junction kept 4 bases outside the gene matches. This CDR3 region has 15 residues. The CDR3 DNA, read in part, is TGTGCCAGCAGCTTGGAAGGGGGCAGGAATCAGCCC. Its protein is CASSLEGGRNQP. In full, the CDR3 is CASSLEGGRNQPQHF.

This clone ranks as medium-sized in terms of frequency. The CDR3 end falls 3 residues outside the read, so it is completed with the germline J gene. V gene TRBV29-1 combines with J gene TRBJ1-1; possible D gene TRBD1, 6 bases. V was trimmed by 6 bases and J by 6 bases, leaving 11 bases between them. The germline gives CDR1 SQVTM, CDR2 ANQGSEA. The CDR3 is 11 amino acids. The CDR3 loop reads CSVKQGSEAFF. CDR3 bases read: TGCAGCGTCAAACAGGGTTCTGAA.

This clone counts as medium-sized (0.01 to 0.1%) by frequency. The read is 3 residues too short to cover the CDR3 end, so that end is filled in from the germline J gene. The chain joins TRBV7-9 to TRBJ2-3; D remains ambiguous. The CDR3 length is 13 residues. Germline CDR1 reads SEHNR; CDR2 reads FQNEAQ (reference sequence). Trimming pared 5 bases from V and 4 bases from J, leaving 10 bases between. The sequenced CDR3 bases are TGTGCCAGCAGCCCCCGTGGGCCAGATACG. Amino acid sequence: CASSPRGPDT. The full CDR3 protein reads CASSPRGPDTQYF.

With regard to this clone: The CDR3 goes on 3 residues after the read ends, and that part is filled in from the germline J gene. The chain employs TRBV18 and TRBJ2-1; D perhaps matches TRBD1 (5 bases). Germline V CDR1 and CDR2: KGHSH, LQKENI. This CDR3 region has 15 residues. Trimming removed 6 bases from V and 0 bases from J, with 12 bases in between. CDR3 in amino acids: CASSQGESSYNEQFF. CDR3 DNA, as far as it was read: TGTGCCAGCTCCCAAGGGGAAAGCTCCTACAATGAG.

Turning to this clone: The read stops 3 residues short of the end of the CDR3; the missing end is completed from the germline J gene. The chain joins TRBV7-2 to TRBJ2-3, with 8 bases aligning to TRBD2. In germline, CDR1 is SGHTA, CDR2 FQGNSA. The CDR3 loop spans 17 amino acids. The junction had 9 bases not matched to a gene; V was cut back by 0 bases and J by 4 bases. The CDR3 bases that were read are TGTGCCAGCAGCTTAGCGGCGACTAGCGCCTTAGCAGATACG. Protein sequence: CASSLAATSALADT. The full CDR3 reads CASSLAATSALADTQYF. Full variable domain (outside the CDR3, taken from reference TRBV7-2 and TRBJ2-3): GAGVSQSPSNKVTEKGKDVELRCDPISGHTALYWYRQSLGQGLEFLIYFQGNSAPDKSGLPSDRFSAERTGGSVSTLTIQRTQQEDSAVYLCASSLAATSALADTQYFGPGTRLTVL.

Turning to this clone: The CDR3 end lies 3 residues beyond the end of the read and is filled in from the germline J gene. The chain uses TRBV18 and TRBJ2-6; TRBD2 might be the D (5 bases). CDR1 and CDR2 from the germline V gene are KGHSH and LQKENI. V was clipped by 2 bases and J by 1 base, with 15 bases between them. CDR3 length: 18 amino acids. The CDR3 DNA, read in part, is TGTGCCAGCTCACCAAGACGCGAGACTAAGTCTGGGGCCAACGTC. Translation: CASSPRRETKSGANV. The complete CDR3 protein is CASSPRRETKSGANVLTF.

This clone registers medium-sized by frequency. The read gets to within 3 residues of the CDR3 end, and the germline J gene fills in the rest. The J gene is TRBJ2-4, the V gene TRBV6-2 or TRBV6-3; a weak D match, TRBD1 (6 bases). CDR3 length equals 16 residues. CDR1 is MNHEY and CDR2 is SVGEGT in the germline V gene. Trimming removed 0 bases at V and 5 bases at J, with 14 bases between. The sequenced CDR3 bases are TGTGCCAGCAGTTACTCCTCCCAGGGGCACGAAAACATT. Translating it yields CASSYSSQGHENI. The whole CDR3 region reads CASSYSSQGHENIQYF.

Concerning this clone: The CDR3 goes on 3 residues after the read ends, and that part is filled in from the germline J gene. V is TRBV20-1 and J is TRBJ2-5, with 9 bases matching TRBD1. J lost 7 bases, V lost 0 bases, and 15 bases had no gene match. Germline-derived CDR1 and CDR2 are DFQATT and SNEGSKA (reference sequence). The CDR3 has 17 amino acids. The covered CDR3 bases are TGCAGTGCTAGAGATGGGTCCAGGACAGGGGTAATTGGGACC. Encoded protein: CSARDGSRTGVIGT. The full CDR3 reads CSARDGSRTGVIGTQYF.

A word on this clone: The CDR3 goes on 3 residues after the read ends, and that part is filled in from the germline J gene. V gene TRBV24-1 combines with J gene TRBJ2-5, with 10 bases aligning to TRBD2. The J segment lost 4 bases and the V segment lost 6 bases, leaving 10 bases of the junction unmatched. The CDR3 is made up of 16 amino acids. Germline CDR1 KGHDR, CDR2 SFDVKD. The CDR3 region is CATSPSGGHRTETQYF. The covered CDR3 bases are TGTGCCACCAGTCCTAGCGGGGGACACCGTACAGAGACC.

In regard to this clone: The read ends 3 residues shy of where the CDR3 ends; the end is completed using the germline J gene. The chain combines TRBV5-4 with TRBJ2-3, with a possible D match to TRBD1 (6 bases). CDR1 SGHNT and CDR2 YYREEE come from the germline V gene (reference sequence). CDR3 length: 14 amino acids. V was clipped by 4 bases and J by 4 bases, with 13 bases between them. The CDR3 DNA, read in part, is TGTGCCAGCAGCGTGCAGGGGCTGTCAGATACG. It is translated as CASSVQGLSDT. The full CDR3 protein is CASSVQGLSDTQYF. The entire variable domain, with the rest obtained from reference TRBV5-4 and TRBJ2-3, is as follows: ETGVTQSPTHLIKTRGQQVTLRCSSQSGHNTVSWYQQALGQGPQFIFQYYREEENGRGNFPPRFSGLQFPNYSSELNVNALELDDSALYLCASSVQGLSDTQYFGPGTRLTVL.

The sequenced part of the CDR3 DNA is TGTGCTAGTGGTTCCCACCCAGCCCAGGTCGGGAACACTGAA. Encoded protein: CASGSHPAQVGNTE. The whole CDR3 region reads CASGSHPAQVGNTEAFF. The chain carries TRBV12-5 and TRBJ1-1; unclear D gene. The read comes to an end 3 residues before the CDR3 does, leaving the germline J gene to fill in the end. This CDR3 is 17 amino acids long. CDR1 and CDR2 from the germline V gene are LGHNT and FRNRAP. V lost 4 bases, J lost 1 base, and 19 bases lay in between.

Frequency places this clone as medium-sized. Sequencing ends 3 residues short of the CDR3 end; the germline J gene provides the rest. This chain uses TRBV5-5 with TRBJ2-2, with D possibly matching TRBD1 (5 bases). The length of the CDR3 is 15 residues. Deletions cut 0 bases from V and 4 bases from J, with 10 bases between. The germline V gene encodes CDR1 SGHKS and CDR2 YYEKEE (reference sequence). The CDR3 bases that were read are TGTGCCAGCAGCTTGGGCAGGGTATCCACCGGGGAG. This codes for CASSLGRVSTGE. The whole CDR3 region reads CASSLGRVSTGELFF.

About this clone itself: The CDR3 extends 3 residues past the end of the read, so its final part is completed from the germline J gene. The chain uses TRBV2 and TRBJ2-5; the match to TRBD1 covers 10 bases. The germline V gene encodes CDR1 SNHLY and CDR2 FYNNEI. The CDR3 totals 17 residues. V lost 6 bases, J lost 3 bases, and 13 bases stayed unmatched. The CDR3 loop is CASSAERRQGAKETQYF. The sequenced part of the CDR3 DNA is TGTGCCAGCAGCGCAGAGAGACGACAGGGGGCGAAAGAGACC.

This clone is deemed medium-sized (0.01 to 0.1%) by its frequency. The read is 3 residues too short to cover the CDR3 end, so that end is filled in from the germline J gene. The chain carries TRBV7-3 and TRBJ1-1; 8 nucleotides match TRBD1. The CDR3 sequence is 13 residues long. Germline values: CDR1 SGHTA, CDR2 FQGTGA. Trimming took 4 bases from V and 3 from J; bases not matched to a gene: 1. This CDR3 reads CASSSQGDTEAFF. The covered CDR3 bases are TGTGCCAGCAGCTCACAGGGGGACACTGAA.

Regarding this clone: A read error may account for a junction end that differs from germline. The CDR3 is cut off 3 residues early in the read; its end comes from the germline J gene. This rearrangement joins TRBV4-2 to TRBJ1-4; 9 positions match TRBD1. The CDR3 is 16 residues long. Per germline, CDR1 LGHNA and CDR2 YNFKEQ. The DNA read from the CDR3 is TGCGCCAGCAGCCAGGCGCCGGGACAGGGTTATGAAAAA. This translates into CASSQAPGQGYEK. The entire CDR3 is CASSQAPGQGYEKLFF.

CDR3: CASSPGQAFYGYTF. The sequenced CDR3 bases are TGTGCCAGCAGCCCCGGACAGGCTTTCTATGGC. The chain employs TRBV7-2 and TRBJ1-2, with TRBD1 identical over 7 bases. The read finishes 3 residues shy of the CDR3 end, and the germline J gene is used to complete it. Germline CDR1 SGHTA, CDR2 FQGNSA. Trimming removed 5 bases from V and 4 bases from J; junction bases left unmatched: 7. The CDR3 consists of 14 residues.

By frequency, this clone registers medium-sized. The read finishes 3 residues shy of the CDR3 end, and the germline J gene is used to complete it. This sequence joins TRBV20-1 and TRBJ1-2, with D possibly being TRBD1 (6 bases). Germline-derived CDR1 and CDR2 are DFQATT and SNEGSKA (reference sequence). The CDR3 spans 13 residues. The germline V and J ends were trimmed by 3 bases and 3 bases, with 11 bases remaining between them. The CDR3 sequence is CSASPRGDYGYTF. The sequenced CDR3 bases are TGCAGTGCTAGTCCCAGGGGAGACTATGGC.

Comments on this clone: Read data end 3 residues before the CDR3 end; the end is taken from the germline J gene. The chain uses TRBV25-1 and TRBJ2-7; 7 bases map to TRBD1. The CDR3 loop spans 14 amino acids. Germline trimming cut 6 bases from V and 3 bases from J; bases unmatched to any gene: 8. The germline V gene encodes CDR1 MGHDK and CDR2 SYGVNS. CDR3 protein: CASSRDRGFYEQYF. The CDR3 bases that were read are TGTGCCAGCAGCCGGGACAGAGGATTCTACGAG.

Remarks on this clone: The read stops 3 residues short of the end of the CDR3; the missing end is completed from the germline J gene. V is TRBV10-1 and J is TRBJ2-7; 8 nucleotides align to TRBD2. Germline V CDR1 and CDR2: WNHNN, SYGVQD (reference sequence). The CDR3 is made up of 13 amino acids. The V gene end was trimmed by 10 bases and the J gene end by 6 bases; junction bases not matched to a gene: 11. The sequenced part of the CDR3 DNA is TGCGCCACCCCCCCAGAGGCGGGGGGCGAG. It encodes CATPPEAGGE. The whole CDR3 protein reads CATPPEAGGEQYF.

Note on this clone: The CDR3 end is not reached by the read, which stops 3 residues before it; the germline J gene fills it in. The V gene is TRBV24-1, the J gene TRBJ1-1, with a tentative D call TRBD1 (6 bases). The V and J ends lost 2 bases and 0 bases respectively, with 9 bases between them. This CDR3 has 15 amino acids. Germline CDR1 KGHDR, CDR2 SFDVKD. The CDR3 DNA, read in part, is TGTGCCACCAGTGATTCGACAGGCCTGAACACTGAA. It encodes CATSDSTGLNTE. The complete CDR3 sequence is CATSDSTGLNTEAFF.

This clone counts as medium-sized by frequency. The read stops 3 residues short of the end of the CDR3; the missing end is completed from the germline J gene. The V call is TRBV20-1, the J call TRBJ2-1; 8 nucleotides line up with TRBD2. Germline loops: CDR1 DFQATT, CDR2 SNEGSKA (reference sequence). The J segment lost 7 bases and the V segment lost 1 base, leaving 18 bases of the junction unmatched. There are 18 residues in the CDR3. CDR3 protein: CSARGGFKAGGPKNEQFF. The sequenced CDR3 bases are TGCAGTGCTAGAGGAGGATTTAAGGCGGGAGGCCCCAAGAATGAG.